The rows below give T cell receptor beta chains drawn from one sample of a study of cytomegalovirus exposure and HLA in healthy donors. Sequenced by immunoSEQ multiplex PCR; TCRdb stores in-frame clones only, minus some. The table lists about 170,000 clones, about 88% of them singletons. Sequencing was performed on PBMCs. The receptors come from a young man in good health and CMV-seropositive. CDR3s include the opening cysteine and the closing phenylalanine or tryptophan. Fields, in order: V gene, clone size, D gene, J gene, CDR3 protein, CDR3 DNA. D genes are given only for firm matches. Size is stated for part of the rows, as once, few or many counts, or as a class when the clone is expanded.

v_gene: TRBV5-1
abundance: -
d_gene: TRBD1
j_gene: TRBJ2-5
CDR3aa: CASSHRDRGRETQYF
CDR3nt: TGCGCCAGCAGTCACCGGGACAGGGGCAGAGAGACCCAGTACTTC

v_gene: TRBV10-2
abundance: -
d_gene: TRBD1
j_gene: TRBJ1-1
CDR3aa: CASSDPGQGSAEAFF
CDR3nt: TGCGCCAGCAGTGACCCTGGACAGGGGTCCGCTGAAGCTTTCTTT

v_gene: TRBV4-3
abundance: few
d_gene: -
j_gene: TRBJ2-1
CDR3aa: CASSQEVVAVYNEQFF
CDR3nt: TGCGCCAGCAGCCAAGAGGTGGTAGCTGTATACAATGAGCAGTTCTTC

v_gene: TRBV5-6
abundance: -
d_gene: TRBD2
j_gene: TRBJ2-3
CDR3aa: CASSFGLAGRGTDMQYF
CDR3nt: TGTGCCAGCAGCTTCGGACTAGCGGGACGAGGCACAGATATGCAGTATTTT

v_gene: TRBV4-1
abundance: -
d_gene: TRBD2
j_gene: TRBJ2-1
CDR3aa: CASSQVGREENNEQFF
CDR3nt: TGCGCCAGCAGCCAAGTGGGGAGGGAGGAAAACAATGAGCAGTTCTTC

v_gene: TRBV5-1
abundance: once
d_gene: TRBD2
j_gene: TRBJ2-1
CDR3aa: CASSLGGLAGVYNEQFF
CDR3nt: TGCGCCAGCAGCTTGGGGGGACTAGCGGGAGTCTACAATGAGCAGTTCTTC

v_gene: TRBV5-1
abundance: -
d_gene: TRBD1
j_gene: TRBJ1-1
CDR3aa: CASSPRTGGENTEAFF
CDR3nt: TGCGCCAGCAGCCCTAGGACAGGGGGCGAGAACACTGAAGCTTTCTTT

v_gene: TRBV5-6
abundance: -
d_gene: -
j_gene: TRBJ2-2
CDR3aa: CASSLDQALNTGELFF
CDR3nt: TGTGCCAGCAGCTTAGATCAGGCGCTGAACACCGGGGAGCTGTTTTTT

v_gene: TRBV2
abundance: -
d_gene: TRBD2
j_gene: TRBJ2-1
CDR3aa: CASSERAASGRLKNEQFF
CDR3nt: TGTGCCAGCAGTGAGCGGGCGGCTAGCGGGAGGCTGAAAAATGAGCAGTTCTTC

v_gene: TRBV6-5
abundance: -
d_gene: -
j_gene: TRBJ2-7
CDR3aa: CASSVRGGEQYF
CDR3nt: TGTGCCAGCAGCGTTAGGGGCGGCGAGCAGTACTTC

v_gene: TRBV5-4
abundance: -
d_gene: TRBD2
j_gene: TRBJ2-1
CDR3aa: CASSLISGVYNEQFF
CDR3nt: TGTGCCAGCAGCTTGATAAGCGGGGTGTACAATGAGCAGTTCTTC

v_gene: TRBV9
abundance: -
d_gene: -
j_gene: TRBJ2-3
CDR3aa: CASSPGGWDFTDTQYF
CDR3nt: TGTGCCAGCAGCCCTGGAGGCTGGGACTTTACAGATACGCAGTATTTT

v_gene: TRBV7-2
abundance: once
d_gene: TRBD1
j_gene: TRBJ1-5
CDR3aa: CASSLNAGGGQPQHF
CDR3nt: TGTGCCAGCAGCTTAAACGCGGGAGGGGGCCAGCCCCAGCATTTT

v_gene: TRBV5-1
abundance: -
d_gene: -
j_gene: TRBJ1-2
CDR3aa: CASSLVRGDYGYTF
CDR3nt: TGCGCCAGCAGCTTGGTCCGGGGGGACTATGGCTACACCTTC

v_gene: TRBV19
abundance: -
d_gene: -
j_gene: TRBJ1-1
CDR3aa: CASRPAGVNTEAFF
CDR3nt: TGTGCCAGCCGACCGGCAGGCGTGAACACTGAAGCTTTCTTT

v_gene: TRBV5-4
abundance: -
d_gene: -
j_gene: TRBJ2-7
CDR3aa: CASSEKPSVTYEQYF
CDR3nt: TGTGCCAGCAGCGAAAAACCTAGCGTTACCTACGAGCAGTACTTC

v_gene: TRBV28
abundance: once
d_gene: TRBD2
j_gene: TRBJ2-3
CDR3aa: CASIRLAGGPSDTQYF
CDR3nt: TGTGCCAGCATACGCCTAGCGGGAGGGCCCTCAGATACGCAGTATTTT

v_gene: TRBV6-1
abundance: -
d_gene: -
j_gene: TRBJ1-3
CDR3aa: CASSELTGNTIYF
CDR3nt: TGTGCCAGCAGTGAACTCACAGGAAACACCATATATTTT

v_gene: TRBV2
abundance: once
d_gene: -
j_gene: TRBJ2-5
CDR3aa: CASSDNKREQYF
CDR3nt: TGTGCCAGCAGTGACAATAAACGGGAGCAGTACTTC

v_gene: TRBV28
abundance: once
d_gene: TRBD2
j_gene: TRBJ2-6
CDR3aa: CASSPGGSSGANVLTF
CDR3nt: TGTGCCAGCAGTCCGGGAGGATCGTCTGGGGCCAACGTCCTGACTTTC

v_gene: TRBV27
abundance: -
d_gene: -
j_gene: TRBJ2-1
CDR3aa: CASSLSENGYNEQFF
CDR3nt: TGTGCCAGCAGTTTATCGGAGAACGGTTACAATGAGCAGTTCTTC

v_gene: TRBV18
abundance: -
d_gene: TRBD2
j_gene: TRBJ2-7
CDR3aa: CASSPRRGDYEQYF
CDR3nt: TGTGCCAGCTCACCAAGGCGGGGGGACTACGAGCAGTACTTC

v_gene: TRBV6-1
abundance: -
d_gene: TRBD2
j_gene: TRBJ2-1
CDR3aa: CASSAAGLAALSGNEQFF
CDR3nt: TGTGCCAGCAGTGCGGCCGGACTAGCGGCTCTATCGGGCAATGAGCAGTTCTTC

v_gene: TRBV30
abundance: few
d_gene: -
j_gene: TRBJ1-1
CDR3aa: CAWSTQGGEAFF
CDR3nt: TGTGCCTGGAGTACGCAGGGTGGGGAAGCTTTCTTT

v_gene: TRBV6-6
abundance: -
d_gene: TRBD2
j_gene: TRBJ2-1
CDR3aa: CASSSTLAGMNNEQFF
CDR3nt: TGTGCCAGCAGTTCCACTTTAGCGGGAATGAACAATGAGCAGTTCTTC

v_gene: TRBV27
abundance: -
d_gene: -
j_gene: TRBJ2-1
CDR3aa: CASSLRGQLTYNEQFF
CDR3nt: TGTGCCAGCAGTCTACGGGGTCAATTAACCTACAATGAGCAGTTCTTC

v_gene: TRBV12-5
abundance: -
d_gene: -
j_gene: TRBJ2-1
CDR3aa: CASGLVRSEQFF
CDR3nt: TGTGCTAGTGGTTTGGTACGGAGTGAGCAGTTCTTC

v_gene: TRBV19
abundance: once
d_gene: -
j_gene: TRBJ2-1
CDR3aa: CASSLGLTYNEQFF
CDR3nt: TGTGCCAGTAGTCTCGGACTTACCTACAATGAGCAGTTCTTC

v_gene: TRBV11-3
abundance: -
d_gene: -
j_gene: TRBJ2-1
CDR3aa: CASSLRLGEPRGDEQFF
CDR3nt: TGTGCCAGCAGCTTAAGGTTGGGGGAGCCCAGGGGCGATGAGCAGTTCTTC